The 27 T cell receptor beta chains below all came from one sample that was sequenced in a study of blood T cells in healthy people across ages. Sample-barcoded 5' priming and a J-beta primer mix drove a second PCR of about 7 to 12 cycles. From the 5' RACE reads, TCRdb called clonotypes with MiXCR, one entry per CDR3 protein. The sample lists 540,000 or so distinct CDR3 sequences; around half were seen once. What was sequenced was blood. These receptors were taken from a man older than 75 in good health.

This clonotype was observed a handful of times. This chain uses TRBV10-3 with TRBJ1-1; D is uncertain. The CDR3 covers 16 residues. V dropped 0 bases and J dropped 2 bases, with 13 bases sitting between them. Germline V lookup: CDR1 ENHRY, CDR2 SYGVKD. This CDR3 is CAISESRSAGNTEAFF. CDR3 sequence (DNA): TGTGCCATCAGTGAGTCCCGTAGTGCAGGCAACACTGAAGCTTTCTTT.

The chain carries TRBV20-1 and TRBJ2-7; D call uncertain. CDR3 size: 13 residues. The V end lost 2 bases, the J end lost 6 bases, and 14 bases lay between the germline ends. The germline CDR1 and CDR2 sequences are DFQATT and SNEGSKA (reference sequence). The DNA of the CDR3 is TGCAGTGCTAGAAACTCTCAGGAATGCGAGCAGTACTTC. This encodes CSARNSQECEQYF.

This clonotype was observed a few times. The V gene is TRBV20-1, the J gene TRBJ2-7; TRBD1 or TRBD2 may be the D gene (6 bases each). This CDR3 is built from 15 residues. Germline V gene data show CDR1 as DFQATT and CDR2 as SNEGSKA (reference sequence). Trimming cost V 2 bases and J 4 bases, with 18 bases left between them. The CDR3 sequence is CSARKSAGQLYEQYF. The CDR3 nucleotides are TGCAGTGCTAGAAAATCGGCGGGACAACTTTACGAGCAGTACTTC.

This clonotype came up a few times. The chain has TRBV28 and TRBJ2-7, with 11 bases that match TRBD2. Germline V gene lookup returns CDR1 MDHEN and CDR2 SYDVKM. The ends lost 6 bases at V and 3 bases at J; junction bases unmatched: 7. The length of the CDR3 is 15 residues. For the CDR3, the DNA is TGTGCCAGCAGCTCTTATGGGACTAGCGGCTACGAGCAGTACTTC. This encodes CASSSYGTSGYEQYF.

This clonotype was seen once. The rearrangement uses TRBV20-1 and TRBJ2-5; 7 bases line up with TRBD2. This CDR3 contains 16 residues. Germline lookup yields CDR1 DFQATT and CDR2 SNEGSKA (reference sequence). V lost 4 bases to trimming and J lost 5 bases; unmatched junction nucleotides: 16. CDR3 protein: CSATSSGLGLRETQYF. The CDR3, as DNA: TGCAGTGCTACAAGCAGCGGACTAGGATTGAGGGAGACCCAGTACTTC.

CDR3 in DNA: TGTGCCAGCAGCCCCCGACTAGCGGAAGACCAGGGATCCGAGCAGTACTTC. It yields the protein CASSPRLAEDQGSEQYF. The rearrangement links TRBV14 to TRBJ2-7, with 9 bases identical to TRBD2. The germline V gene has CDR1 SGHDN and CDR2 FVKESK. The CDR3 sequence is 17 residues long. The J segment lost 6 bases and the V segment lost 4 bases, leaving 16 bases of the junction unmatched.

This clonotype showed up just a few times. V and J are TRBV20-1 and TRBJ1-2; no definite D call. Germline V CDR1 and CDR2: DFQATT, SNEGSKA (reference sequence). The length of the CDR3 is 13 residues. The ends were cut back, 0 bases at V and 5 bases at J, with 10 bases in the middle. CDR3 residues: CSARDRTDYGYTF. DNA of the CDR3: TGCAGTGCTAGAGATCGTACAGATTATGGCTACACCTTC.

Only a few counts were recorded for this clonotype. The chain links TRBV20-1 to TRBJ2-5; tentatively, D is TRBD2 (6 bases). Trimming took 5 bases from V and 0 from J, leaving 13 bases between them. CDR3 size: 14 residues. CDR1 is DFQATT, CDR2 SNEGSKA, per germline (reference sequence). DNA of the CDR3: TGCAGTGCTCCCCCTGGGGGGAACCAAGAGACCCAGTACTTC. Translation: CSAPPGGNQETQYF.

This clonotype was seen ten or more times. The rearrangement joins TRBV9 to TRBJ2-1; 11 bases are a match to TRBD2. The V segment lost 0 bases and the J segment 6 bases; nucleotides outside the gene matches: 8. Per the germline V gene, CDR1 is SGDLS and CDR2 is YYNGEE. CDR3 length equals 17 residues. In nucleotides, the CDR3 is TGTGCCAGCAGCGTAGCTAGCGGGAGGTCGTTAACCAATGAGCAGTTCTTC. Amino acid sequence: CASSVASGRSLTNEQFF. Variable domain in full (rest from reference TRBV9 and TRBJ2-1): DSGVTQTPKHLITATGQRVTLRCSPRSGDLSVYWYQQSLDQGLQFLIQYYNGEERAKGNILERFSAQQFPDLHSELNLSSLELGDSALYFCASSVASGRSLTNEQFFGPGTRLTVL.

The chain employs TRBV28 and TRBJ2-4, with no clear D. The tail of the sequence fits TRBJ2-7 better, so the J call may be wrong. Germline V gene data show CDR1 as MDHEN and CDR2 as SYDVKM. CDR3 length equals 14 residues. The CDR3 is CASSFKGRSYEQYF. CDR3 sequence (DNA): TGTGCCAGCAGTTTTAAAGGGCGGTCCTACGAGCAGTACTTC.

The chain combines TRBV20-1 with TRBJ2-4; D is unresolved. The end of the DNA aligns better with TRBJ2-7, so the J call may be wrong. Germline V lookup: CDR1 DFQATT, CDR2 SNEGSKA (reference sequence). The CDR3 runs 14 residues. CDR3 in DNA: TGCAGTGCTAGTGTACGGAACAGACCCTACGAGCAGTACTTC. It translates to CSASVRNRPYEQYF.

This sequence joins TRBV12-3 or TRBV12-4 and TRBJ1-2; D is possibly TRBD1 (5 bases). The CDR3 extends over 14 amino acids. Trimming pared 7 bases from V and 6 bases from J, leaving 18 bases between. CDR3: CASTKSGGDHGYTF. In DNA, the CDR3 is TGTGCCAGCACCAAAAGTGGAGGGGATCATGGCTACACCTTC.

The V and J genes are TRBV4-1 and TRBJ2-1; TRBD2 matches at 7 bases. The junction had 2 bases not matched to a gene; V was cut back by 0 bases and J by 0 bases. Looked up from germline, CDR1 is MGHRA and CDR2 is YSYEKL. This CDR3 has 16 residues. The chain's CDR3 is CASSQDLAVSYNEQFF. The DNA for the CDR3 is TGCGCCAGCAGCCAAGACCTAGCGGTCTCCTACAATGAGCAGTTCTTC.

This clonotype was observed many times. The chain uses TRBV12-3 or TRBV12-4 and TRBJ2-3; D unclear. Between the trimmed V and J ends, which lost 2 bases and 6 bases, there was a span of 15 bases. This CDR3 is built from 15 residues. The CDR3 sequence is CASSLLGPQVDTQYF. The DNA of the CDR3 is TGTGCCAGCAGTTTACTAGGACCTCAAGTTGATACGCAGTATTTT.

This clonotype occurred a few times. A much larger clone lies a single base off, so this may be a read error. This rearrangement joins TRBV20-1 to TRBJ2-5; D may match TRBD1 or TRBD2 (6 bases each). CDR3 length: 14 amino acids. Germline assignment: CDR1 DFQATT and CDR2 SNEGSKA (reference sequence). V was trimmed by 5 bases and J by 4 bases, leaving 17 bases between them. The CDR3 here is CSAGYRDSGETQYF. For the CDR3, the DNA is TGCAGTGCTGGTTACAGGGACTCCGGAGAGACCCAGTACTTC.

This clonotype was seen at least ten times. This chain links TRBV6-6 with TRBJ2-3, with D maybe TRBD1 (6 bases). There are 13 residues in the CDR3. The germline V gene has CDR1 MNHNY and CDR2 SVGAGI (reference sequence). V was trimmed by 8 bases and J by 4 bases, leaving 13 bases between them. The CDR3 sequence is CASSNPGADTQYF. The CDR3 bases are TGTGCCAGCTCCAATCCAGGGGCAGATACGCAGTATTTT.

The V call is TRBV12-3 or TRBV12-4, the J call TRBJ1-2; possible D gene TRBD1, 5 bases. Trimming took off 2 bases at V and 2 bases at J, with 9 bases between the two ends. This CDR3 has 14 amino acids. As DNA, the CDR3 is TGTGCCAGCAGTTTAATAGGGGACAACTATGGCTACACCTTC. Protein product: CASSLIGDNYGYTF.

This sequence joins TRBV20-1 and TRBJ2-1, with TRBD2 identical over 10 bases. The germline V gene encodes CDR1 DFQATT and CDR2 SNEGSKA (reference sequence). The CDR3 is 15 residues long. Germline trimming cut 3 bases from V and 13 bases from J; bases unmatched to any gene: 15. For the CDR3, the DNA is TGCAGTGCTAGCTCCACTAGCGGGATCCCAGTCGTACAGTTCTTC. This encodes CSASSTSGIPVVQFF.

There are a few counts of this clonotype. The chain carries TRBV13 and TRBJ2-7, with D possibly matching TRBD2 (5 bases). Trimming pared 5 bases from V and 7 bases from J, leaving 12 bases between. Germline loops: CDR1 PRHDT, CDR2 FYEKMQ (reference sequence). This CDR3 has 12 residues. The CDR3 loop is CASSIPSGEQYF. The CDR3 bases are TGTGCCAGCAGCATACCCTCGGGGGAGCAGTACTTC.

CDR3 residues: CASSLERGGGRDTQYF. The CDR3, as DNA: TGTGCCAGCAGCTTGGAGCGGGGGGGCGGGAGAGATACGCAGTATTTT. The gene calls are TRBV7-3 and TRBJ2-3, with 10 nucleotides matching TRBD2. V shed 3 bases and J 5 bases; nucleotides not matched to a gene: 8. The CDR3 totals 16 residues. Per the germline V gene, CDR1 is SGHTA and CDR2 is FQGTGA.

The J gene is TRBJ1-2, the V gene TRBV5-1, with D unresolved. The CDR3 consists of 14 residues. With 3 bases removed from V and 5 bases from J, the gap between germline ends came to 14 bases. Looked up from germline, CDR1 is SGHRS and CDR2 is YFSETQ. DNA of the CDR3: TGCGCCAGCAGCTCCCGAGCAAGGGAGTATGGCTACACCTTC. Translated: CASSSRAREYGYTF. The full variable domain, in which reference TRBV5-1 and TRBJ1-2 provide the parts outside the CDR3, is KAGVTQTPRYLIKTRGQQVTLSCSPISGHRSVSWYQQTPGQGLQFLFEYFSETQRNKGNFPGRFSGRQFSNSRSEMNVSTLELGDSALYLCASSSRAREYGYTFGSGTRLTVV.

The rearrangement links TRBV2 to TRBJ1-2; D is unresolved. V lost 7 bases, J lost 5 bases, and 11 bases lay in between. This CDR3 is built from 12 residues. CDR1 SNHLY and CDR2 FYNNEI come from the germline V gene. CDR3 in amino acids: CASTIELYGYTF. The DNA of the CDR3 is TGTGCCAGCACCATAGAACTATATGGCTACACCTTC. The full variable domain, in which reference TRBV2 and TRBJ1-2 provide the parts outside the CDR3, is EPEVTQTPSHQVTQMGQEVILRCVPISNHLYFYWYRQILGQKVEFLVSFYNNEISEKSEIFDDQFSVERPDGSNFTLKIRSTKLEDSAMYFCASTIELYGYTFGSGTRLTVV.

In its sample, this clonotype was seen a few times. This chain links TRBV29-1 with TRBJ1-6; 7 bases align to TRBD1. Germline V CDR1 and CDR2: SQVTM, ANQGSEA. This CDR3 comprises 13 residues. Unmatched junction bases numbered 10, after V lost 7 bases and J lost 10 bases. CDR3 nucleotides: TGCAGCGGGGAACAGGGGATACGGTCACCCCTCCACTTT. Encoded protein: CSGEQGIRSPLHF.

V and J are TRBV3-1 and TRBJ1-1; TRBD1 agrees at 11 bases. The V gene end was trimmed by 0 bases and the J gene end by 2 bases; junction bases not matched to a gene: 8. Germline assignment: CDR1 LGHDT and CDR2 YNNKEL (reference sequence). This CDR3 region has 18 residues. The CDR3 sequence is CASSQEPGQGAFNTEAFF. CDR3 in DNA: TGTGCCAGCAGCCAAGAACCAGGACAGGGGGCTTTTAACACTGAAGCTTTCTTT.

The V and J genes are TRBV3-1 and TRBJ1-1; perhaps TRBD1 as D (5 bases). The V end lost 3 bases, the J end lost 4 bases, and 9 bases lay between the germline ends. Germline CDR1 is LGHDT and CDR2 is YNNKEL (reference sequence). The CDR3 length is 13 residues. Here the CDR3 reads CASSQGPSTEAFF. The CDR3 region has the DNA TGTGCCAGCAGCCAGGGACCGAGCACTGAAGCTTTCTTT.

Concerning this clonotype: A read error may account for a junction end that differs from germline. The V and J genes are TRBV28 and TRBJ2-6; D may be TRBD2 (6 bases). CDR3 length: 17 residues. Germline values: CDR1 MDHEN, CDR2 SYDVKM. CDR3 nucleotide sequence: TGTGCCACCAGTCCCCTTAGGACTATCTCTGGGGCCAACGTCCTGACTTTC. Translation: CATSPLRTISGANVLTF.

This clonotype was seen a single time. The chain recombines TRBV2 with TRBJ1-1, with 9 bases aligning to TRBD1. Germline V gene sequence: CDR1 SNHLY, CDR2 FYNNEI. This CDR3 comprises 14 residues. V dropped 7 bases and J dropped 5; count of bases not matched to a gene: 8. The CDR3, as DNA: TGTGCCAGCAACCTACAGGGGGCGGGGACTGAAGCTTTCTTT. The encoded protein is CASNLQGAGTEAFF.